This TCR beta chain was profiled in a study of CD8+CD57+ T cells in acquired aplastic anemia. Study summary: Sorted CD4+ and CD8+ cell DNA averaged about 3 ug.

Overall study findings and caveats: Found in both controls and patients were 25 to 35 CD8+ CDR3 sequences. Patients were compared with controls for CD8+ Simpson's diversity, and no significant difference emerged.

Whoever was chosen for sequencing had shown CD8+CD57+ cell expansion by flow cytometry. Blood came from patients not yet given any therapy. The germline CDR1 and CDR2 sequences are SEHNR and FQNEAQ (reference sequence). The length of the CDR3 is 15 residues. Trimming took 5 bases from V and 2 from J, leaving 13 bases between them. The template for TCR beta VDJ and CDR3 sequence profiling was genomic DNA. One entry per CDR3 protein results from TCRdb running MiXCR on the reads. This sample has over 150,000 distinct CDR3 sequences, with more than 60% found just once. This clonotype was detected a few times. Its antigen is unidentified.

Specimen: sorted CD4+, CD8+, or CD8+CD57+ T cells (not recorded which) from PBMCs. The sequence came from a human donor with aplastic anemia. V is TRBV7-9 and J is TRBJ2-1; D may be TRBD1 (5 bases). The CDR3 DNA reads TGTGCCAGCAGCAGCGACAGACGCCCCTACAATGAGCAGTTCTTC. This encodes CASSSDRRPYNEQFF.